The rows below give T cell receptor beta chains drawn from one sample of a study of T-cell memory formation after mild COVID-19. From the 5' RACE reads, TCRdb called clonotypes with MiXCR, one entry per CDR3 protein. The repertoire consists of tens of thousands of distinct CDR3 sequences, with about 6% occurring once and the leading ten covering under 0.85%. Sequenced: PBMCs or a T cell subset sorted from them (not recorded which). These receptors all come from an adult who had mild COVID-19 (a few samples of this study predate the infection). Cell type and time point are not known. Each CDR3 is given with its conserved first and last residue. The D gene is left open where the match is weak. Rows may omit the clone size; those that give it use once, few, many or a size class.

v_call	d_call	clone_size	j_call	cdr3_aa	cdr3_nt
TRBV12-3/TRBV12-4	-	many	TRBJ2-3	CASSLGSTDTQYF	TGTGCCAGCAGTTTAGGCAGCACAGATACGCAGTATTTT
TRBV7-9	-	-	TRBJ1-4	CASSLDRNEKLFF	TGTGCCAGCAGCTTAGACAGGAATGAAAAACTGTTTTTT
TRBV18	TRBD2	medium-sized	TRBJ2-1	CASSPGLAGGYNEQFF	TGTGCCAGCTCACCAGGACTAGCGGGGGGGTACAATGAGCAGTTCTTC
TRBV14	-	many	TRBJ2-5	CASSQRGSQETQYF	TGTGCCAGCAGCCAAAGGGGGAGTCAAGAGACCCAGTACTTC
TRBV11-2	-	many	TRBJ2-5	CASSFSGYQETQYF	TGTGCCAGCAGCTTTAGCGGCTACCAAGAGACCCAGTACTTC
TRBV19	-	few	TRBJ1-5	CASTRQSNQPQHF	TGTGCCAGTACACGGCAGTCAAATCAGCCCCAGCATTTT
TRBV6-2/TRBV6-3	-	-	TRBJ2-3	CASNSFGTDTQYF	TGTGCCAGCAACTCATTCGGCACAGATACGCAGTATTTT
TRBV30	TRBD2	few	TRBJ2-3	CAWSVLGLAGDTQYF	TGTGCCTGGAGTGTACTCGGACTAGCGGGAGACACGCAGTATTTT
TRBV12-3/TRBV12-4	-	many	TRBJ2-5	CASRGVRETQYF	TGTGCCAGCAGGGGGGTTAGGGAGACCCAGTACTTC
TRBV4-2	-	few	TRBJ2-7	CASSPSRGGGYEQYF	TGTGCCAGCAGCCCTTCTAGGGGGGGCGGTTACGAGCAGTACTTC
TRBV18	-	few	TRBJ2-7	CASSPPGRVYEQYF	TGTGCCAGCTCACCACCCGGCAGGGTCTACGAGCAGTACTTC
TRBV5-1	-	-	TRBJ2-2	CASSQTITGELFF	TGCGCCAGCAGCCAAACCATCACCGGGGAGCTGTTTTTT
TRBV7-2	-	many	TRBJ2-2	CASSGTGFGGGELFF	TGTGCCAGCAGCGGAACAGGGTTCGGGGGCGGGGAGCTGTTTTTT
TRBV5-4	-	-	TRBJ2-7	CASSLGGQPAYEQYF	TGTGCCAGCAGCCTCGGGGGACAGCCTGCCTACGAGCAGTACTTC
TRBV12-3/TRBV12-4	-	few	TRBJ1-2	CASHRRGGMSTNYGYTF	TGTGCCAGTCATCGGAGGGGAGGGATGTCAACTAACTATGGCTACACCTTC
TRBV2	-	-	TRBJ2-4	CASGPPRGQLAKNIQYF	TGTGCCAGCGGCCCCCCTCGGGGCCAATTAGCCAAAAACATTCAGTACTTC
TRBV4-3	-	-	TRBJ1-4	CASSQVWSRGGNEKLFF	TGCGCCAGCAGCCAAGTGTGGTCTCGGGGGGGTAATGAAAAACTGTTTTTT
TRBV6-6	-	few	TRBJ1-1	CASRTDSAEAFF	TGTGCCAGCAGGACAGACAGCGCTGAAGCTTTCTTT
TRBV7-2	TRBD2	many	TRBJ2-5	CASSLIRGNLAGEQETQYF	TGTGCCAGCAGCTTAATAAGGGGAAATTTAGCGGGAGAACAAGAGACCCAGTACTTC
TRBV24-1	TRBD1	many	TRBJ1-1	CATSDQRPGQGTEAFF	TGTGCCACCAGTGACCAACGACCGGGACAGGGAACTGAAGCTTTCTTT
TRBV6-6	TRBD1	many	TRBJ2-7	CASSKTGESYEQYF	TGTGCCAGCAGTAAGACAGGGGAATCCTACGAGCAGTACTTC
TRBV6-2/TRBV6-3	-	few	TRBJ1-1	CASSYPGVVAEAFF	TGTGCCAGCAGTTACCCAGGGGTCGTGGCTGAAGCTTTCTTT
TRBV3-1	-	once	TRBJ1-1	CASSQTGQAFF	TGTGCCAGCAGCCAAACTGGACAAGCTTTCTTT
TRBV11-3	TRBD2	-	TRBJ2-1	CASSSGTSGTFYNEQFF	TGTGCCAGCAGCTCGGGGACTAGCGGGACGTTCTACAATGAGCAGTTCTTC
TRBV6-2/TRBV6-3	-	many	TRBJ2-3	CASSYNQFTDTQYF	TGTGCCAGCAGTTACAATCAGTTCACAGATACGCAGTATTTT